The clone carrying this TCR beta chain came up a few times. An end of the junction does not agree with germline; a read error may underlie this. This entry is derived from a study of read filtering for tumor transcriptome and immune sequencing. This library used 300 to 450 ng RNA and molecular barcoded adaptors spanning alpha/delta and beta/gamma chains. TCRdb re-derived calls from the reads in MiXCR, one entry per CDR3 protein. Found here are 120,000 or so distinct CDR3 sequences, 10% to 15% of them singletons; the top ten hold 11%. CDR1 and CDR2 from the germline V gene are SGHTA and FQGNSA. The CDR3 has 14 residues.

The receptor was derived from a donor at least 40 years old with multiple myeloma. Material: a population of CD138-negative cells sorted from bone marrow. J is TRBJ2-3 and V is TRBV7-2, with D maybe TRBD1 (5 bases). CDR3 nucleotides: TGTGCCAGCAACTTAGGGCAGGGTACAGATACGCAGTATTTC. This sequence encodes CASNLGQGTDTQYF.